The T cell receptor beta chain under discussion was sequenced for a study of T cell changes during pregnancy in multiple sclerosis. The V gene's germline CDR1 is SGHVS and CDR2 FQNEAQ. CDR3 length: 15 residues. V was clipped by 4 bases and J by 4 bases; unmatched bases: 4. Profiling relied on immunoSEQ multiplex PCR, and the TCRdb table lists in-frame clones only, not all of them. The data show approximately 51,000 clones, 85% to 95% seen once. The sample consisted of CD4+ T cells from peripheral blood mononuclear cells, taken in the second trimester of pregnancy. This rearrangement joins TRBV7-8 to TRBJ1-3; TRBD1 agrees at 10 bases. This TCR was sampled from a female donor with multiple sclerosis, enrolled in a pregnancy study. As DNA, the CDR3 is TGTGCCAGCAGCTCCGGGACAGGGGCCGGAAACACCATATATTTT. It codes for CASSSGTGAGNTIYF.